This T cell receptor (beta chain) was identified in a study of T cell responses to AZD1222 COVID-19 vaccine. About the study: Both about-4-week and about-12-week second-dose recipients were combined.

The CDR3 contains 16 residues. The germline gives CDR1 MNHNS, CDR2 SASEGT. V dropped 4 bases and J dropped 0; count of bases not matched to a gene: 9. In the case of this clone: Its antigen is unidentified.

Overall study findings and caveats: Increased Spike-specific TCR breadth and depth were observed after two AZD1222 doses. White British ancestry dominated among donors, who included more females, and clonal diversity was possibly underestimated. Seropositivity was recorded at baseline in only a handful of AZD1222 recipients.

TCRdb's table, derived via immunoSEQ multiplex PCR, lists solely in-frame clones and lacks some. Here the sample spans fewer than 200,000 clones, 80% to 90% being singletons. The source material was peripheral blood, sampled on day 0 of AZD1222 vaccination. The chain carries TRBV6-1 and TRBJ2-7; TRBD2 matches 7 bases. The source of this sequence is an adult in good health. CDR3 amino acids: CASSVRAGDSSYEQYF. The CDR3 DNA reads TGTGCCAGCAGTGTTAGGGCGGGAGATAGCTCCTACGAGCAGTACTTC.